The 18 T cell receptor beta chains below all came from one sample that was sequenced in a study of blood T cell repertoires in COVID-19 (dated by TCRdb to between 2020 and 2021). Libraries were built with the immunoSEQ multiplex PCR assay. TCRdb retrieved this table from immuneACCESS and kept in-frame rearrangements only. Not all clones are present; in checked studies, unresolved V genes account for under half, and no reason is known for the remainder. The sample records about 260,000 clones, roughly 88% of which are singletons. Of the sample, about a tenth falls within the top ten clones. Sequenced material: peripheral blood. These receptors were obtained from a woman between 65 and 79 years old with COVID-19, enrolled during active disease.

This clone was observed once. CDR3 nucleotide sequence: TGCGCCAGCAGCTCGGCCGTACTTGGGGGGAGTAAGGATACGCAGTATTTT. Translated, it gives CASSSAVLGGSKDTQYF. The chain couples TRBV5-1 to TRBJ2-3; TRBD2 might be the D (6 bases). This CDR3 has 17 residues. CDR1 is SGHRS and CDR2 is YFSETQ in the germline V gene. V shed 3 bases and J shed 6 bases, with 23 bases lying between them.

The chain has TRBV19 and TRBJ1-5, with 11 bases fitting TRBD1. CDR1 and CDR2 (germline): LNHDA, SQIVND (reference sequence). J lost 7 bases, V lost 5 bases, and 7 bases had no gene match. This CDR3 comprises 15 residues. The CDR3 protein is CASSSGQGARQPQHF. DNA of the CDR3: TGTGCCAGTAGTTCAGGACAGGGGGCGAGACAGCCCCAGCATTTT.

V is TRBV27 and J is TRBJ2-7; D is unresolved. Trimming removed 5 bases from V and 1 base from J, with 6 bases in between. The V gene's germline CDR1 is MNHEY and CDR2 SMNVEV (reference sequence). The CDR3 runs 12 residues. Here the CDR3 DNA reads TGTGCCAGCAGTCTCCTATCCTACGAGCAGTACTTC. Amino acid sequence: CASSLLSYEQYF.

J is TRBJ2-3 and V is TRBV19, with TRBD1 identical over 7 bases. The CDR3 has 15 residues. Germline V gene sequence: CDR1 LNHDA, CDR2 SQIVND (reference sequence). V lost 2 bases to trimming and J lost 0 bases; unmatched junction nucleotides: 2. The CDR3 DNA follows: TGTGCCAGTAGTATAAGGGGACAGAGCACAGATACGCAGTATTTT. Translating gives CASSIRGQSTDTQYF.

This clone has only one observation. The chain couples TRBV3-1 (or the pseudogene TRBV3-2) to TRBJ2-7, with D maybe TRBD2 (6 bases). Trimming left V 7 bases short and J 1 base short, with 14 bases between. Germline CDR1 LGHDT, CDR2 YNNKEL (reference sequence). This CDR3 spans 14 amino acids. CDR3 sequence: CASNRGTASYEQYF. The CDR3 nucleotides are TGTGCCAGCAACCGGGGGACGGCTTCCTACGAGCAGTACTTC.

J is TRBJ2-1 and V is TRBV28; TRBD2 aligns across 13 bases. With 6 bases clipped from V and 8 bases from J, the junction kept 7 bases outside the gene matches. Germline CDR1 MDHEN, CDR2 SYDVKM. The CDR3 spans 15 residues. The CDR3 loop reads CASSGLAGVLDEQFF. CDR3 bases: TGTGCCAGCAGCGGACTAGCGGGAGTTCTGGATGAGCAGTTCTTC.

This chain links TRBV6-6 with TRBJ1-4; 7 nucleotides align to TRBD1. CDR1 is MNHNY, CDR2 SVGAGI, per germline (reference sequence). The CDR3 length is 17 residues. The V and J ends lost 5 bases and 7 bases, in that order; junction bases with no gene match: 16. CDR3 loop: CASSRAGTAALREKLFF. In nucleotides, the CDR3 is TGTGCCAGCAGTCGCGCCGGGACAGCCGCCTTACGTGAAAAACTGTTTTTT.

The V gene is TRBV10-3, the J gene TRBJ2-7; TRBD1 aligns across 8 bases. Germline V gene lookup returns CDR1 ENHRY and CDR2 SYGVKD. With V trimmed by 6 bases and J by 7 bases, 17 bases remained unmatched. The CDR3 runs 16 residues. The CDR3 nucleotides are TGTGCCATCAGAAGAAGTAAGACAGGGGATTCGGGTGAGCAGTACTTC. Protein sequence: CAIRRSKTGDSGEQYF.

The rearrangement joins TRBV19 to TRBJ2-2; 12 bases map to TRBD2. CDR3 length: 18 residues. Germline V gene data show CDR1 as LNHDA and CDR2 as SQIVND (reference sequence). With 7 bases clipped from V and 6 bases from J, the junction kept 15 bases outside the gene matches. CDR3 in amino acids: CASIGPFLTSGRPGELFF. DNA of the CDR3: TGTGCCAGTATCGGGCCTTTTCTGACTAGCGGGAGACCCGGGGAGCTGTTTTTT. The full variable domain, completed using reference TRBV19 and TRBJ2-2, is DGGITQSPKYLFRKEGQNVTLSCEQNLNHDAMYWYRQDPGQGLRLIYYSQIVNDFQKGDIAEGYSVSREKKESFPLTVTSAQKNPTAFYLCASIGPFLTSGRPGELFFGEGSRLTVL.

The chain carries TRBV15 and TRBJ2-1; 8 nucleotides agree with TRBD2. The CDR3 is 17 residues long. The V segment lost 0 bases and the J segment 9 bases; nucleotides outside the gene matches: 13. Germline V gene sequence: CDR1 LNHNV, CDR2 YYDKDF (reference sequence). Here the CDR3 reads CATSRDRSGSILGEQFF. DNA for the CDR3: TGTGCCACCAGCAGAGATCGGAGCGGGAGTATCCTTGGTGAGCAGTTCTTC.

This rearrangement joins TRBV7-9 to TRBJ2-4; D call uncertain. CDR3 length equals 13 residues. V was trimmed by 5 bases and J by 4 bases, leaving 9 bases between them. Per germline, CDR1 SEHNR and CDR2 FQNEAQ (reference sequence). The CDR3 region is CASSPSGKNIQYF. CDR3 sequence (DNA): TGTGCCAGCAGCCCCTCCGGGAAAAACATTCAGTACTTC.

V and J are TRBV20-1 and TRBJ2-7; D is possibly TRBD2 (5 bases). Germline assignment: CDR1 DFQATT and CDR2 SNEGSKA (reference sequence). V dropped 3 bases and J dropped 6 bases, with 9 bases sitting between them. This CDR3 is 11 amino acids long. DNA for the CDR3: TGCAGTGCTAGTCCGGACTTCGAGCAGTACTTC. This encodes CSASPDFEQYF.

This chain connects TRBV29-1 to TRBJ1-3; 7 nucleotides agree with TRBD1. The CDR3 spans 14 residues. V lost 6 bases, J lost 0 bases, and 5 bases stayed unmatched. The V gene's germline CDR1 is SQVTM and CDR2 ANQGSEA. The CDR3 region is CSVGTVVSGNTIYF. CDR3 nucleotides: TGCAGCGTGGGGACAGTCGTCTCTGGAAACACCATATATTTT. The entire variable domain, with the rest obtained from reference TRBV29-1 and TRBJ1-3, is as follows: SAVISQKPSRDICQRGTSLTIQCQVDSQVTMMFWYRQQPGQSLTLIATANQGSEATYESGFVIDKFPISRPNLTFSTLTVSNMSPEDSSIYLCSVGTVVSGNTIYFGEGSWLTVV.

This clone was seen once. The V gene is TRBV3-1 (or the pseudogene TRBV3-2), the J gene TRBJ2-7; 10 nucleotides line up with TRBD2. CDR1 LGHDT and CDR2 YNNKEL come from the germline V gene (reference sequence). CDR3 length equals 15 residues. The V and J ends lost 0 bases and 2 bases, in that order; junction bases with no gene match: 1. The CDR3 DNA follows: TGTGCCAGCAGCCAAGAGGGGACTAGCGCCTACGAGCAGTACTTC. As protein: CASSQEGTSAYEQYF.

The chain links TRBV7-9 to TRBJ1-1, with D perhaps matching TRBD1 (6 bases). This CDR3 comprises 15 residues. Trimming took off 3 bases at V and 1 base at J, with 12 bases between the two ends. Germline CDR1 is SEHNR and CDR2 is FQNEAQ (reference sequence). This CDR3 is CASSLTGSGNTEAFF. In DNA form, the CDR3 reads TGTGCCAGCAGCTTGACAGGATCCGGGAACACTGAAGCTTTCTTT.

This clone was observed once. The chain links TRBV4-2 to TRBJ2-3; 10 bases fit TRBD2. Looked up from germline, CDR1 is LGHNA and CDR2 is YNFKEQ. There are 16 residues in the CDR3. The V gene end was trimmed by 1 base and the J gene end by 4 bases; junction bases not matched to a gene: 5. The CDR3 nucleotides are TGTGCCAGCAGCCAAGCTAGCGGGAGTCACCCAGATACGCAGTATTTT. Protein: CASSQASGSHPDTQYF.

The chain has TRBV27 and TRBJ1-1, with D uncertain. The CDR3 is made up of 12 amino acids. The V gene lost 6 bases and the J gene lost 2 bases, with 7 bases spanning the gap. Per germline, CDR1 MNHEY and CDR2 SMNVEV (reference sequence). This CDR3 is CASSSVNTEAFF. DNA of the CDR3: TGTGCCAGCAGCTCAGTAAACACTGAAGCTTTCTTT.

Written as DNA, the CDR3 is TGTGCCAGCAGTTTGACTAGCGGGAGGATGGATGAGCAGTTCTTC. It encodes CASSLTSGRMDEQFF. This chain connects TRBV27 to TRBJ2-1; 13 bases map to TRBD2. The CDR3 is made up of 15 amino acids. V trimming: 3 bases; J trimming: 8 bases; junction bases outside the gene matches: 4. Germline CDR1 MNHEY, CDR2 SMNVEV (reference sequence).